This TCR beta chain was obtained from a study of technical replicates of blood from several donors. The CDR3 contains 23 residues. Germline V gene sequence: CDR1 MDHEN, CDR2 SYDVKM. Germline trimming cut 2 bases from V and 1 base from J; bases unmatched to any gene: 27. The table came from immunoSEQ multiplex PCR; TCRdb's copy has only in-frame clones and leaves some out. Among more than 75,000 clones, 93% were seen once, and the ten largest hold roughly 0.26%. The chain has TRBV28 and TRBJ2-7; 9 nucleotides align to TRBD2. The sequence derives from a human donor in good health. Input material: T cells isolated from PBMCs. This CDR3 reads CASSLRGLVAGVGIGGVSYEQYF. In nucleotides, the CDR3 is TGTGCCAGCAGTTTAAGGGGGTTGGTAGCGGGAGTGGGAATTGGGGGGGTATCCTACGAGCAGTACTTC.